The T cell receptor beta chain described here comes from a study of blood T cells in healthy people across ages. Study overall: Template switching captured about one barcoded beta molecule per two T cells. Points from the study as a whole: Estimates based on one million T cells were treated as lower bounds.

For this clonotype: Its antigen is still unknown.

The V and J ends lost 1 base and 4 bases respectively, with 20 bases between them. The CDR3 has 17 residues. Germline V CDR1 and CDR2: MNHNS, SASEGT. About 9.9 milliliters of peripheral blood were drawn from each donor. The authors isolated at least 7 million PBMCs per sample. A second PCR, run for roughly 7 to 11 cycles, used a sample-barcoded 5' primer plus a J-beta primer mix. TCRdb itself ran the 5' RACE reads through MiXCR, one entry per CDR3 protein. This table has approximately 900,000 distinct CDR3 sequences, approximately 49% appearing once. The source material was blood. This TCR was recovered from a man between 25 and 39 years old in good health. The gene calls are TRBV6-1 and TRBJ2-7, with D possibly matching TRBD1 (6 bases). CDR3 sequence reads: CASSEVPLTGGTYEQYF. The CDR3 DNA reads as TGTGCCAGCAGTGAAGTCCCGTTGACAGGTGGTACGTACGAGCAGTACTTC.